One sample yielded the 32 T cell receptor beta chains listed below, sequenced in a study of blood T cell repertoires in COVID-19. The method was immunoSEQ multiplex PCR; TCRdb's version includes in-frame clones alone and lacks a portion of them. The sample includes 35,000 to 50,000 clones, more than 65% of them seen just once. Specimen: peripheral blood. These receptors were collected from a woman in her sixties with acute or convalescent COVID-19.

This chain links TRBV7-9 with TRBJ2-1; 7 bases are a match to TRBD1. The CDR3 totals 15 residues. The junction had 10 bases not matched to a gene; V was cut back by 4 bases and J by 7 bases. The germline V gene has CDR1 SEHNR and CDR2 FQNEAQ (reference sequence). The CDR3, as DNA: TGTGCCAGCAGCTCGTGGACAGGAATCTTTAATGAGCAGTTCTTC. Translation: CASSSWTGIFNEQFF. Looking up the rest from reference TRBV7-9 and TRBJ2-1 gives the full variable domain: DTGVSQNPRHKITKRGQNVTFRCDPISEHNRLYWYRQTLGQGPEFLTYFQNEAQLEKSRLLSDRFSAERPKGSFSTLEIQRTEQGDSAMYLCASSSWTGIFNEQFFGPGTRLTVL.

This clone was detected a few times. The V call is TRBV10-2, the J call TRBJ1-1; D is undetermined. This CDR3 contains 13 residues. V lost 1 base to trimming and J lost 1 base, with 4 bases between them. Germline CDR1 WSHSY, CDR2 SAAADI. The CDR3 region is CASSEYRNTEAFF. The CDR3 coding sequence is TGCGCCAGCAGTGAGTACAGGAACACTGAAGCTTTCTTT.

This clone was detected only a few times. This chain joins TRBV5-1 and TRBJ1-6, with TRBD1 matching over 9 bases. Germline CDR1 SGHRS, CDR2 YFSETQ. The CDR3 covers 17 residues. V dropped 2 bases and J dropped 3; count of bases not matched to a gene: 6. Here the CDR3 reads CASSLGQGMSYNSPLHF. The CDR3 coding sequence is TGCGCCAGCAGCTTAGGACAGGGGATGAGCTATAATTCACCCCTCCACTTT.

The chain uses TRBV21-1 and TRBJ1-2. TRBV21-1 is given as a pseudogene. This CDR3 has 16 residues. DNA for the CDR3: TGTGCCAGCAGACCACTGGGGGGGGTTTTGTACTATGGCTACACCTTC. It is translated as CASRPLGGVLYYGYTF.

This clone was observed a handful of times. Here the CDR3 reads CASRAGQGYEQYF. The CDR3 DNA sequence: TGTGCCAGCCGGGCGGGACAGGGCTACGAGCAGTACTTC. The chain joins TRBV6-5 to TRBJ2-7; the match to TRBD1 covers 9 bases. Germline values: CDR1 MNHEY, CDR2 SVGAGI. Germline trimming cut 8 bases from V and 3 bases from J; bases unmatched to any gene: 5. This CDR3 is 13 amino acids long.

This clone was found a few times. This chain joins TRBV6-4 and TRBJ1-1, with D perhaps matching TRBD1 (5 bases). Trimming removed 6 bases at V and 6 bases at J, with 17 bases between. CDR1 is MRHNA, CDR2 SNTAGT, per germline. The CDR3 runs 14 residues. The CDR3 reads CASSYQSGDPEAFF. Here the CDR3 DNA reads TGTGCCAGCAGCTACCAATCGGGGGACCCTGAAGCTTTCTTT.

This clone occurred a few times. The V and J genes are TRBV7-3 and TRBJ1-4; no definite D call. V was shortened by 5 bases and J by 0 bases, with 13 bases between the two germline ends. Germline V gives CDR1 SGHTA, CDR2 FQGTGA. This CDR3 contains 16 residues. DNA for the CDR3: TGTGCCAGCAGCGTCGGGGTAGCCCCAACTAATGAAAAACTGTTTTTT. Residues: CASSVGVAPTNEKLFF.

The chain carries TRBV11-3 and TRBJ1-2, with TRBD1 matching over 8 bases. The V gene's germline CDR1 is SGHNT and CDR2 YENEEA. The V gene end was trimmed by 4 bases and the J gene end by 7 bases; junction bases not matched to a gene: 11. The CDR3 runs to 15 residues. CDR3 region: CASSSPGQEFSGYTF. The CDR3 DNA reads TGTGCCAGCAGCTCCCCGGGACAGGAATTTAGTGGCTACACCTTC. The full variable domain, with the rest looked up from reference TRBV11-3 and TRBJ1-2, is EAGVVQSPRYKIIEKKQPVAFWCNPISGHNTLYWYLQNLGQGPELLIRYENEEAVDDSQLPKDRFSAERLKGVDSTLKIQPAELGDSAVYLCASSSPGQEFSGYTFGSGTRLTVV.

Here the CDR3 reads CASSPRQGTEAFF. The CDR3 DNA is TGTGCCAGCAGCCCAAGACAGGGCACTGAAGCTTTCTTT. This sequence joins TRBV7-8 and TRBJ1-1; 7 bases map to TRBD1. Looked up from germline, CDR1 is SGHVS and CDR2 is FQNEAQ. CDR3 length: 13 amino acids. The ends lost 5 bases at V and 4 bases at J; junction bases unmatched: 4.

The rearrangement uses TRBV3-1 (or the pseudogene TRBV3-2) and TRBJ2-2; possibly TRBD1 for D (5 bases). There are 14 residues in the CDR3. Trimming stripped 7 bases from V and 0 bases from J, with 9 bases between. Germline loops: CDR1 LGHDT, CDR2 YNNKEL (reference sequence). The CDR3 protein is CASKRQTNTGELFF. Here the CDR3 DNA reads TGTGCCAGCAAGCGACAGACGAACACCGGGGAGCTGTTTTTT.

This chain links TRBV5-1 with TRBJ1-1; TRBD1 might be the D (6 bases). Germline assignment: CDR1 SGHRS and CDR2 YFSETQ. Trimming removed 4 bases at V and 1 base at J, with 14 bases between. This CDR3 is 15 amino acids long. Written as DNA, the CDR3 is TGCGCCAGCAGCCGACAGGCCGAAGGGAACACTGAAGCTTTCTTT. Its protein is CASSRQAEGNTEAFF.

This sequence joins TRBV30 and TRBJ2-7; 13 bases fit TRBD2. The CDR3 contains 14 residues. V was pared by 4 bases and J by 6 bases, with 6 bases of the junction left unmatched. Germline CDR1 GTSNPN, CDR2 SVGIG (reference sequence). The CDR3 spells CAWTTSGGASEQYF. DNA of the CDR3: TGTGCCTGGACTACTAGCGGGGGGGCCTCCGAGCAGTACTTC.

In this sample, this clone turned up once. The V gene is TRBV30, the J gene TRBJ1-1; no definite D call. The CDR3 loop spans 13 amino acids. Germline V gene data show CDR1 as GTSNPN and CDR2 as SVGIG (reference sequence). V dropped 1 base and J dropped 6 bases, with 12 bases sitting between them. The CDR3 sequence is CAWSGEVLAEAFF. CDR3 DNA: TGTGCCTGGAGTGGGGAGGTACTCGCTGAAGCTTTCTTT.

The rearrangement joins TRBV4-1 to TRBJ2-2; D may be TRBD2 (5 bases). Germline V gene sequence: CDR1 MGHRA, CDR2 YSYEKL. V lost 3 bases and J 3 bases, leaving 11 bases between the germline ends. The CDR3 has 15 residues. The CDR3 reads CASSQAGPHTGELFF. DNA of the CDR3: TGCGCCAGCAGCCAGGCGGGCCCCCACACCGGGGAGCTGTTTTTT.

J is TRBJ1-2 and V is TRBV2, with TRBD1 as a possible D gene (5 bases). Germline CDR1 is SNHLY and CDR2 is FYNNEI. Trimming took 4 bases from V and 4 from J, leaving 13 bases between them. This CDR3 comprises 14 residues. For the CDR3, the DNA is TGTGCCAGCAGTGCCCGACGGGACTCCTATGGCTACACCTTC. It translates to CASSARRDSYGYTF.

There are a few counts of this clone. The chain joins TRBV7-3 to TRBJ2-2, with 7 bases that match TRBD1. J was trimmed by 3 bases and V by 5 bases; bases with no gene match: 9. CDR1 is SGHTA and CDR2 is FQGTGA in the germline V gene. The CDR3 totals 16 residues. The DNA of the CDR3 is TGTGCCAGCAGCCTCTTCAGACAGGGAGACACCGGGGAGCTGTTTTTT. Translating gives CASSLFRQGDTGELFF.

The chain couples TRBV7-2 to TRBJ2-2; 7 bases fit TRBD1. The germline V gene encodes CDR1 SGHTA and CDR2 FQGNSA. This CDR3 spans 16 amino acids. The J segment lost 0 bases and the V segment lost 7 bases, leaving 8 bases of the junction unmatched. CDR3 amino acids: CASTRPTGPNTGELFF. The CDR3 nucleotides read TGTGCCAGCACCCGCCCGACAGGGCCGAACACCGGGGAGCTGTTTTTT. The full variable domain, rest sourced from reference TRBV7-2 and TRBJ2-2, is GAGVSQSPSNKVTEKGKDVELRCDPISGHTALYWYRQSLGQGLEFLIYFQGNSAPDKSGLPSDRFSAERTGGSVSTLTIQRTQQEDSAVYLCASTRPTGPNTGELFFGEGSRLTVL.

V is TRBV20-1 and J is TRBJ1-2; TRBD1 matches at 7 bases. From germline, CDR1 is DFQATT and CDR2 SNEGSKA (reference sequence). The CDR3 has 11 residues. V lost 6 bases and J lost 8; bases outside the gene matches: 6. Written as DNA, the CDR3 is TGCAGTGCCCAGACAGGGTTAGGCTACACCTTC. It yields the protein CSAQTGLGYTF.

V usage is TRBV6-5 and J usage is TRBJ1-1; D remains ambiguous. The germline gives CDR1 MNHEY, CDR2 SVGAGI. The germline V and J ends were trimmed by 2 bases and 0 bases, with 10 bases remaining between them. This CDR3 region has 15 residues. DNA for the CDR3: TGTGCCAGCAGTTACGAACCAGTGATGAACACTGAAGCTTTCTTT. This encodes CASSYEPVMNTEAFF.

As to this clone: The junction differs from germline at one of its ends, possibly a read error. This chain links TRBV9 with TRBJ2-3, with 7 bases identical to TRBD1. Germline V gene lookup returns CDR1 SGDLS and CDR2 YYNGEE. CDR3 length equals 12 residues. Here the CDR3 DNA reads TGTGCCAGCAGCTTCCAGGGGGATAGGCAGTATTTT. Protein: CASSFQGDRQYF.

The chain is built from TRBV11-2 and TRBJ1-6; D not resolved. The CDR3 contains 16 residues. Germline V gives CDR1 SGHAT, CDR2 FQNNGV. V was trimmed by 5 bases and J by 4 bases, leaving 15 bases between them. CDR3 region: CASSPTAAIYNSPLHF. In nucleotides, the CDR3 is TGTGCCAGCAGCCCCACGGCGGCAATTTATAATTCACCCCTCCACTTT.

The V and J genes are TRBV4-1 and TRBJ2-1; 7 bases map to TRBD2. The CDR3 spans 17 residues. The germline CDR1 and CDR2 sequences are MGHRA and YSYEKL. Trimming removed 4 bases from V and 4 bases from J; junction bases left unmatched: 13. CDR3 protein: CASSRGGLVLRYNEQFF. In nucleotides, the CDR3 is TGCGCCAGCAGCCGGGGCGGACTAGTCTTACGTTACAATGAGCAGTTCTTC.

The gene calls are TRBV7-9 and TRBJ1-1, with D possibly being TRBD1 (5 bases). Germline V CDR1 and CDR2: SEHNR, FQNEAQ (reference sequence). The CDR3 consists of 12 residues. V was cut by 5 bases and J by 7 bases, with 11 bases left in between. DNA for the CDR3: TGTGCCAGCAGCCAGGGACTGAATGAAGCTTTCTTT. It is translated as CASSQGLNEAFF.

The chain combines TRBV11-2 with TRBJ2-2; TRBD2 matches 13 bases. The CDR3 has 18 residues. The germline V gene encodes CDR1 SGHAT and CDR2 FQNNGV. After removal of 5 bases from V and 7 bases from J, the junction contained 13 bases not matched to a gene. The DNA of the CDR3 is TGTGCCAGCAGCCAGCCGCTAGAACTAGCGGGGGGGCGCGGGGAGCTGTTTTTT. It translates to CASSQPLELAGGRGELFF.

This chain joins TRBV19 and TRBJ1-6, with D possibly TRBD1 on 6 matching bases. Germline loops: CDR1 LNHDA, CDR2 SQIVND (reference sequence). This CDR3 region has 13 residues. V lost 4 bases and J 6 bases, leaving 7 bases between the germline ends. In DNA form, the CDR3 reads TGTGCCAGTAGTACAGGGGTTAATTCACCCCTCCACTTT. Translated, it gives CASSTGVNSPLHF.

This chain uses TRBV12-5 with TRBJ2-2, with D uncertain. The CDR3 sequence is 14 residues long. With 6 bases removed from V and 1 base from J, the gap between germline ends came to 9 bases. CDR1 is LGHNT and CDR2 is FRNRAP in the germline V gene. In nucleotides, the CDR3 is TGTGCTAGTGGGCGCCTGATGAACACCGGGGAGCTGTTTTTT. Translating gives CASGRLMNTGELFF.

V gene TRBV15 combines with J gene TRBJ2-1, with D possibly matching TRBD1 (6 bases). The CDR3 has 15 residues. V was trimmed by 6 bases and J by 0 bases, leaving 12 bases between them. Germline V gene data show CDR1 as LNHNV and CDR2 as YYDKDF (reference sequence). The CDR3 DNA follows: TGTGCCACCAGGGCTCAGGGGAGCTCCTACAATGAGCAGTTCTTC. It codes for CATRAQGSSYNEQFF. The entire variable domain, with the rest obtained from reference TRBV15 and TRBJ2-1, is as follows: DAMVIQNPRYQVTQFGKPVTLSCSQTLNHNVMYWYQQKSSQAPKLLFHYYDKDFNNEADTPDNFQSRRPNTSFCFLDIRSPGLGDTAMYLCATRAQGSSYNEQFFGPGTRLTVL.

The CDR3 coding sequence is TGTGCCAGCTCACCGTTTGATATAGCGGGGGGATCTGGGGCCAACGTCCTGACTTTC. This encodes CASSPFDIAGGSGANVLTF. This chain connects TRBV18 to TRBJ2-6; TRBD2 matches at 10 bases. V shed 3 bases and J 1 base; nucleotides not matched to a gene: 9. Germline CDR1 KGHSH, CDR2 LQKENI. The CDR3 spans 19 residues.

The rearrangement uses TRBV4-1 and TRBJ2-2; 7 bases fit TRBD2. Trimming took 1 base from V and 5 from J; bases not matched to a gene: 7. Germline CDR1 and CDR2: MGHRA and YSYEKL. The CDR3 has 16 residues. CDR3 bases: TGCGCCAGCAGCCAAGGGGGGGGTCCCGGGACCGGGGAGCTGTTTTTT. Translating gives CASSQGGGPGTGELFF.

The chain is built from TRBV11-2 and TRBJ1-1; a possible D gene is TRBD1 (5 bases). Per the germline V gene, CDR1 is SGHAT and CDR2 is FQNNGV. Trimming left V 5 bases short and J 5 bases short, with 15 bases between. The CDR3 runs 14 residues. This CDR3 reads CASSLRGWRTEAFF. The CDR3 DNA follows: TGTGCCAGCAGCCTACGGGGGTGGAGAACTGAAGCTTTCTTT.

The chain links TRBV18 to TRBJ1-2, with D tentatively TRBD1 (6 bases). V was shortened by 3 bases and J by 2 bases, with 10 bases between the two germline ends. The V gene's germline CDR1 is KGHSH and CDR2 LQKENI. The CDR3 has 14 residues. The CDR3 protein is CASSPQQGNYGYTF. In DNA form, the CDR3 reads TGTGCCAGCTCACCTCAACAGGGAAACTATGGCTACACCTTC.

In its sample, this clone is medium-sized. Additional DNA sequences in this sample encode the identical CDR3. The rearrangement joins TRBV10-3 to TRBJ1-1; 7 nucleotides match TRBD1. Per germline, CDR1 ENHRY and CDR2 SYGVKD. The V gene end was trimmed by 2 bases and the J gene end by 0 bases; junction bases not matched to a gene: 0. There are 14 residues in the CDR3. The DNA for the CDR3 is TGTGCCATCAGTGAGGGACAGGTGAACACTGAAGCTTTCTTT. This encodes CAISEGQVNTEAFF.